This T cell receptor (beta chain) was documented in a study of cytomegalovirus exposure and HLA in healthy donors. Per germline, CDR1 MNHEY and CDR2 SVGAGI. This CDR3 has 15 residues. V was pared by 5 bases and J by 5 bases, with 10 bases of the junction left unmatched. PCR amplification relied on 60 Vbeta primers (plus 13 Jbeta primers). The method was immunoSEQ multiplex PCR; TCRdb's version includes in-frame clones alone and lacks a portion of them. The sample has over 200,000 clones; roughly 79% are singletons. Whole-study findings and limits: Overall, approximately 150 TCR beta chains were annotated as cytomegalovirus-associated. Follow-up analysis found HLA locus-dependent TCR association rates, highest for DRB1 and lowest for HLA-C. Both high specificity and high sensitivity reportedly marked the classifier's diagnosis of cytomegalovirus status.

Details on this clone: Its antigen is currently unknown.

This receptor was taken from a woman aged 40 to 55 in good health and CMV-seronegative. The source material was PBMCs. This rearrangement joins TRBV6-5 to TRBJ2-5; 8 bases are a match to TRBD2. DNA for the CDR3: TGTGCCAGCAGTCCCGAGACTAGCGCGAGGGAGACCCAGTACTTC. The encoded protein is CASSPETSARETQYF.